This T cell receptor (beta chain) was identified during a study of blood T cells in healthy people across ages. The study's findings and limits: Unknown donor CMV status possibly confounded expanded clonotype changes.

Of note for this clonotype: The antigen is undetermined.

The authors ran a second PCR of roughly 6 to 11 cycles using a sample-barcoded 5' primer and a J-beta primer mix. From the 5' RACE reads, TCRdb called clonotypes with MiXCR, one entry per CDR3 protein. This table has over a million distinct CDR3 sequences, less than 25% appearing once. The CDR3 consists of 16 residues. V was trimmed by 6 bases and J by 6 bases, leaving 23 bases between them. The germline V gene encodes CDR1 SEHNR and CDR2 FQNEAQ (reference sequence). In addition, the sample was reused for a study of T cells of mothers and their children.

The specimen sequenced was blood. This chain links TRBV7-9 with TRBJ1-1; D is perhaps TRBD1 (6 bases). This receptor was taken from a girl aged 2-10 years in good health. CDR3 protein: CASSYDRQVLIPEAFF. CDR3 in DNA: TGTGCCAGCAGTTACGATCGACAGGTACTTATTCCTGAAGCTTTCTTT.